This TCR beta chain was sequenced during a study of shared clonotypes between healthy human individuals. Assay used: immunoSEQ multiplex PCR; TCRdb lists only in-frame clones, some missing. The sample holds about 480,000 clones, 75% to 80% seen once. CDR1 SGDLS and CDR2 YYNGEE come from the germline V gene. The CDR3 consists of 14 residues. Deletions cut 0 bases from V and 1 base from J, with 8 bases between. In this sample, this clone turned up once. The target antigen is unknown. Whole-study results and caveats: Depth of sequencing was expected to influence donor clonotype sharing.

The sequence derives from a woman aged 40 to 55 in good health. Some clones in this sample may be carry-over from other donors' samples. Sequencing used PBMCs. The V call is TRBV9, the J call TRBJ2-7, with a weak D call TRBD1 (6 bases). The CDR3 nucleotides read TGTGCCAGCAGCGTAGAGGGACAATCCTACGAGCAGTACTTC. Translating gives CASSVEGQSYEQYF.